Listed below are T cell receptor beta chains from one sample, sequenced in a study of response to subunit inactivated influenza vaccine. TCRdb analysed the RT-PCR reads with MiXCR anew, one entry per CDR3 protein. The sample records over 150,000 distinct CDR3 sequences, around a tenth being singletons. The sample was CD8+ T cells sorted from PBMCs, taken 23 to 25 months after vaccination. The receptor source for this set is a man aged 45 to 75 who received an inactivated influenza vaccine. The CDR3 runs from the conserved cysteine through the conserved F or W. A D gene is named only where the DNA matches it firmly. The size of a clone is reported for some rows only, either as once, few or many, or as a class for expanded clones.

j_call | v_call | clone_size | d_call | cdr3_nt | cdr3_aa
TRBJ2-7 | TRBV11-2 | few | - | TGTGCCAGCAGCTCGATCTACGAGCAGTACTTC | CASSSIYEQYF
TRBJ2-5 | TRBV6-5 | many | - | TGTGCCAGCAGTTACTCGTCGGGTGAAGAGACCCAGTACTTC | CASSYSSGEETQYF
TRBJ2-7 | TRBV10-3 | - | TRBD2 | TGTGCCATCAGAGCGGGGTACGAGCAGTACTTC | CAIRAGYEQYF
TRBJ1-2 | TRBV3-1 | many | - | TGTGCCAGCAGCCAAGATTACCAGTCGTCTAGTGGGCACACCTTC | CASSQDYQSSSGHTF
TRBJ2-3 | TRBV4-1 | - | TRBD2 | TGCGCCAGCAGCTTACCTCGGCGGGGGGACACAGATACGCAGTATTTT | CASSLPRRGDTDTQYF
TRBJ2-1 | TRBV25-1 | - | - | TGTGCCAGCAGCGGGACTGACAATGAGCAGTTCTTC | CASSGTDNEQFF
TRBJ2-1 | TRBV20-1 | - | TRBD2 | TGCAGTGCTAGAAGATTGACTAGCGCGAGGGTCGATGAGCAGTTCTTC | CSARRLTSARVDEQFF
TRBJ2-5 | TRBV12-3/TRBV12-4 | - | TRBD2 | TGTGCCAGTGGGGGGGCTAGCGGGAGAAGATGGGTAGAGACCCAGTACTTC | CASGGASGRRWVETQYF
TRBJ2-1 | TRBV20-1 | few | TRBD1 | TGCAGTGCTAGAGAAGACAGGGGCTACAATGAGCAGTTCTTC | CSAREDRGYNEQFF
TRBJ2-7 | TRBV10-3 | - | TRBD2 | TGTGCCATCCGGGGGGAGCGGGAAACCTACGAGCAGTACTTC | CAIRGERETYEQYF
TRBJ2-5 | TRBV15 | few | - | TGTGCCACCAGCAGAGATAGTGCGAGGGGGGAGACCCAGTACTTC | CATSRDSARGETQYF
TRBJ2-7 | TRBV18 | many | - | TGTGCCAGCTCACCAGCAGGGCAGGCCTACGAGCAGTACTTC | CASSPAGQAYEQYF
TRBJ2-1 | TRBV4-3 | - | TRBD2 | TGCGCCAGCAGCCAAGTTGGGCCAGCGGGAGGGTCCTTGGGGGAGCAGTTCTTC | CASSQVGPAGGSLGEQFF
TRBJ2-1 | TRBV7-9 | - | TRBD1 | TGTGCCAGCAGCAAACAGGGGTCACACTACAATGAGCAGTTCTTC | CASSKQGSHYNEQFF
TRBJ2-3 | TRBV4-2 | few | - | TGTGCCAGCAGCCAAGATCGTGGGTCGGGAGCCACAGATACGCAGTATTTT | CASSQDRGSGATDTQYF
TRBJ1-2 | TRBV28 | few | TRBD1 | TGTGCCAGCAGTTCACACCCGACAGGGGGGAGCTATGGCTACACCTTC | CASSSHPTGGSYGYTF
TRBJ2-4 | TRBV27 | - | - | TGTGCCAGCAGTCCGGACAGACCGCCTGCCAAAAACATTCAGTACTTC | CASSPDRPPAKNIQYF
TRBJ2-5 | TRBV28 | few | TRBD2 | TGTGCCAGCAGTTTAGCAGCGGGAGGGTTACAAGAGACCCAGTACTTC | CASSLAAGGLQETQYF
TRBJ2-1 | TRBV25-1 | few | TRBD1 | TGTGCCAGCAGTGAATATGACAGGGGAGTCTCCTACAATGAGCAGTTCTTC | CASSEYDRGVSYNEQFF
TRBJ2-5 | TRBV5-1 | many | - | TGCGCCAGCACCCCCCGAGGGGGGGGTGACCAGTACTTC | CASTPRGGGDQYF
TRBJ2-1 | TRBV15 | - | - | TGTGCCACCAGCAGATTCCAGGGCAATGAGCAGTTCTTC | CATSRFQGNEQFF
TRBJ2-5 | TRBV25-1 | many | - | TGTGCCAGCAGTGATTTTAGTGAGACCCAGTACTTC | CASSDFSETQYF
TRBJ2-7 | TRBV20-1 | few | - | TGCAGTGCCCCCCCTTGGGGGGCTTACGAGCAGTACTTC | CSAPPWGAYEQYF
TRBJ2-2 | TRBV20-1 | many | - | TGCAGTGTTCCGCGCGCGAACACCGGGGAGCTGTTTTTT | CSVPRANTGELFF
TRBJ1-2 | TRBV7-9 | - | - | TGTGCCAGCAGCTTACCCGGGGGTGCGCATGGCTGCACCTTC | CASSLPGGAHGCTF
TRBJ2-3 | TRBV2 | many | TRBD2 | TGTGCCAGCAGTGAAGAAACTAGCGGGGAGGTTCCAGATACGCAGTATTTT | CASSEETSGEVPDTQYF
TRBJ2-7 | TRBV5-1 | - | TRBD1 | TGCGCCAGCAGCAATCCCGGGACAGGGAAATACGAGCAGTACTTC | CASSNPGTGKYEQYF
TRBJ2-1 | TRBV27 | - | - | TGTGCCAGCAGTACCCGGGACGGCCCTTACAATGAGCAGTTCTTC | CASSTRDGPYNEQFF
TRBJ2-1 | TRBV28 | many | TRBD2 | TGTGCCAGCAGTCCGGCGACTAGCGGTAACAATGAGCAGTTCTTC | CASSPATSGNNEQFF
TRBJ2-7 | TRBV11-2 | - | TRBD1 | TGTGCCAGCAGCCTGACACAGGGGTACGAGCAGTACTTC | CASSLTQGYEQYF
TRBJ2-7 | TRBV19 | few | - | TGTGCCAGTAGCGGATCACATGGGACTTTTTACGAGCAGTACTTC | CASSGSHGTFYEQYF
TRBJ1-5 | TRBV6-2/TRBV6-3 | few | TRBD1 | TGTGCCAGCAGCGACCAGGGGGCCTGGAATAGCAATCAGCCCCAGCATTTT | CASSDQGAWNSNQPQHF
TRBJ1-3 | TRBV18 | many | - | TGTGCCAGCTCACCAGACGACAATGGAAACACCATATATTTT | CASSPDDNGNTIYF
TRBJ2-7 | TRBV10-2 | - | - | TGCGCCAGCGGCCCCGGGACACAATACGAGCAGTACTTC | CASGPGTQYEQYF
TRBJ2-1 | TRBV9 | - | TRBD2 | TGTGCCAGCAGCCTAGCGGGCACCCTATACAATGAGCAGTTCTTC | CASSLAGTLYNEQFF
TRBJ2-1 | TRBV6-4 | - | TRBD1 | TGTGCCAGCAGCGCCGAACAGGGGTTGGTGCAGTTCTTC | CASSAEQGLVQFF
TRBJ2-7 | TRBV27 | medium-sized | - | TGTGCCAGCAGTTTGGCAGGGTATGGACACGAGCAGTACTTC | CASSLAGYGHEQYF
TRBJ1-2 | TRBV12-3/TRBV12-4 | many | - | TGTGCCAGCAGCCCTCGTGGGCCACTCACTCTCTATGGCTACACCTTC | CASSPRGPLTLYGYTF
TRBJ1-5 | TRBV4-2 | few | - | TGTGCCAGCAGCCCCGAGGGATATAGCAATCAGCCCCAGCATTTT | CASSPEGYSNQPQHF
TRBJ2-1 | TRBV5-1 | - | - | TGCGCCAGCAGCTTGGCCAACGGTGTAGGTGAGCAGTTCTTC | CASSLANGVGEQFF
TRBJ2-1 | TRBV6-5 | - | - | TGTGCCAGCAGTTCGAACCTAGCGTCCTACAATGAGCAGTTCTTC | CASSSNLASYNEQFF
TRBJ2-1 | TRBV20-1 | few | - | TGCAGTGCTAGTTATGAGGACACCGATGAGCAGTTCTTC | CSASYEDTDEQFF
TRBJ2-3 | TRBV7-2 | - | - | TGTGCCAGCAGTCTTGGGCGGGGCCTCGATACGCAGTATTTT | CASSLGRGLDTQYF
TRBJ1-2 | TRBV6-1 | few | - | TGTGCCTCTGGGGACCCCGTTCCAACTAACTATGGCTACACCTTC | CASGDPVPTNYGYTF
TRBJ1-4 | TRBV7-9 | few | - | TGTGCCAGCAGCTCACAGGGAATGCAGCGGGAAAAACTGTTTTTT | CASSSQGMQREKLFF